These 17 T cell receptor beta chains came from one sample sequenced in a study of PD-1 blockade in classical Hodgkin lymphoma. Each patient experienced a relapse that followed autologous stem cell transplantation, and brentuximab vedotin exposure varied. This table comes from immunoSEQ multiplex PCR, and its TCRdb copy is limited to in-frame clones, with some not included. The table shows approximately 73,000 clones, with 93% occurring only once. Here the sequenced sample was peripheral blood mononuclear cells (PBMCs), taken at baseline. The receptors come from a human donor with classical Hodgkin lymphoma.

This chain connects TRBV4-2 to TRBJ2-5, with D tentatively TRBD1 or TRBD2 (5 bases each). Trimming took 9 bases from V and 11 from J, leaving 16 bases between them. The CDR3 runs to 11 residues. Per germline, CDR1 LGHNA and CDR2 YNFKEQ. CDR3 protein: CARRGLKVQYF. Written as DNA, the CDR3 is TGTGCCAGGAGGGGCCTAAAAGTTCAGTACTTC.

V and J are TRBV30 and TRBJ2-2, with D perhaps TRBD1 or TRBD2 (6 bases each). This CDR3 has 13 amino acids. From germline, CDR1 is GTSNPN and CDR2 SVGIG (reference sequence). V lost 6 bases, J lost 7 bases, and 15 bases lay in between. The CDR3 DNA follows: TGTGCCTGTCTAAGGGGGGCGGTCGGGGAGCTGTTTTTT. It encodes CACLRGAVGELFF. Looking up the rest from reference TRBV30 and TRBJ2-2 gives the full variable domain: SQTIHQWPATLVQPVGSPLSLECTVEGTSNPNLYWYRQAAGRGLQLLFYSVGIGQISSEVPQNLSASRPQDRQFILSSKKLLLSDSGFYLCACLRGAVGELFFGEGSRLTVL.

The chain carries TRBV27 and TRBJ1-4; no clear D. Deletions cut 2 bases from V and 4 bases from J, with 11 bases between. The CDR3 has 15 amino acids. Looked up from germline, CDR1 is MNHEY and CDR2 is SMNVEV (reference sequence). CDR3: CASSLEGVVNEKLFF. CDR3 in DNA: TGTGCCAGCAGTTTAGAGGGAGTAGTTAATGAAAAACTGTTTTTT.

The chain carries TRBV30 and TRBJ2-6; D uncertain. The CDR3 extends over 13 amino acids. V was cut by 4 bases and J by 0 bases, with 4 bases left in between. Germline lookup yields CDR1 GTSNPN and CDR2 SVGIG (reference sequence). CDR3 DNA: TGTGCCTGGATCGGCTCTGGGGCCAACGTCCTGACTTTC. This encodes CAWIGSGANVLTF.

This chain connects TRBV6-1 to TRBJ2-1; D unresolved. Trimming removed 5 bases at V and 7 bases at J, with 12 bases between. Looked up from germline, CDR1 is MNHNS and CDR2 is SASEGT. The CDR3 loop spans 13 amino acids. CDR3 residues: CASSSSRGNEQFF. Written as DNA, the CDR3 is TGTGCCAGCAGTTCTTCACGTGGGAATGAGCAGTTCTTC.

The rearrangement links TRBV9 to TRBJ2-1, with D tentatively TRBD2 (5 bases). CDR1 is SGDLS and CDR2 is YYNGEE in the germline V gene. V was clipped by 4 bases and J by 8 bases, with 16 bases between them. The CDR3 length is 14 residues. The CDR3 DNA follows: TGTGCCAGCAGCCCCGTCGCCGGGATCGATGAGCAGTTCTTC. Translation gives CASSPVAGIDEQFF. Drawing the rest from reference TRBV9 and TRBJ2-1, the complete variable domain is DSGVTQTPKHLITATGQRVTLRCSPRSGDLSVYWYQQSLDQGLQFLIQYYNGEERAKGNILERFSAQQFPDLHSELNLSSLELGDSALYFCASSPVAGIDEQFFGPGTRLTVL.

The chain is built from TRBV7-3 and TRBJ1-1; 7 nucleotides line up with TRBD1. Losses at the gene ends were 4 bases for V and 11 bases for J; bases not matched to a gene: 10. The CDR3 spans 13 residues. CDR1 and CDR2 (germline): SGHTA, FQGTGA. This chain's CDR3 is CASSSQSGGEAFF. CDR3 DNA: TGTGCCAGCAGCTCCCAATCAGGGGGGGAGGCTTTCTTT.

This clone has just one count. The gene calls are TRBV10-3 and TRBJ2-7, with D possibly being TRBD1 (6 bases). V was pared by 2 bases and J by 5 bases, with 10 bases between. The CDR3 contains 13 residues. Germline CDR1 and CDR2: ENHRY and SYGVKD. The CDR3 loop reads CAISEGQTNEQYF. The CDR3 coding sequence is TGTGCCATCAGTGAGGGACAGACTAACGAGCAGTACTTC.

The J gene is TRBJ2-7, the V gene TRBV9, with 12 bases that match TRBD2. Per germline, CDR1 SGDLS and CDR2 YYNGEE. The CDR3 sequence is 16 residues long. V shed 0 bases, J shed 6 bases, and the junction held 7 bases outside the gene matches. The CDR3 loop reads CASSVELAGGVGEQYF. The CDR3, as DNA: TGTGCCAGCAGCGTAGAACTAGCGGGAGGCGTTGGCGAGCAGTACTTC.

The CDR3 region has the DNA TGTGCCAGTAGTATAGACCCGGCTCAAGAGACCCAGTACTTC. Its protein is CASSIDPAQETQYF. This chain joins TRBV19 and TRBJ2-5; D not certain. CDR3 length: 14 residues. Trimming took 0 bases from V and 2 from J, leaving 7 bases between them. CDR1 and CDR2 (germline): LNHDA, SQIVND (reference sequence).

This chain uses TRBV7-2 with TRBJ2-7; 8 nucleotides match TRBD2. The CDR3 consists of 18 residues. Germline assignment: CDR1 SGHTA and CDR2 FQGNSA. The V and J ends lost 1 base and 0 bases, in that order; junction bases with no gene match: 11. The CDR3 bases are TGTGCCAGCAGCTTAGTGGGGGTAGCGGGAAAAGCCTCCTACGAGCAGTACTTC. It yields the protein CASSLVGVAGKASYEQYF.

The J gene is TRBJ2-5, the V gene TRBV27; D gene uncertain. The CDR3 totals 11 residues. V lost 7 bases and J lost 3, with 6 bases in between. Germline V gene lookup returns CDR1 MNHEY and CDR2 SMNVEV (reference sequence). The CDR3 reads CASTGKETQYF. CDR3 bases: TGTGCCAGCACTGGAAAAGAGACCCAGTACTTC.

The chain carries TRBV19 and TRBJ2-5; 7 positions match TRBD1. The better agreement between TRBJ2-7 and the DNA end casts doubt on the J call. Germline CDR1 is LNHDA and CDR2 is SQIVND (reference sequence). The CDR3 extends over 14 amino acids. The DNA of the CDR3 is TGTGCCAGTAGTTTCCGACAGGGTTCCTACGAGCAGTACTTC. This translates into CASSFRQGSYEQYF.

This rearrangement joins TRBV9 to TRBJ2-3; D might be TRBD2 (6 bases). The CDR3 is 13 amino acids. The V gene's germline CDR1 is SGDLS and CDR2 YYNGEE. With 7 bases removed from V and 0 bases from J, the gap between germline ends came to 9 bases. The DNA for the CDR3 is TGTGCCAGCTCGCGGGGTAGCACAGATACGCAGTATTTT. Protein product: CASSRGSTDTQYF.

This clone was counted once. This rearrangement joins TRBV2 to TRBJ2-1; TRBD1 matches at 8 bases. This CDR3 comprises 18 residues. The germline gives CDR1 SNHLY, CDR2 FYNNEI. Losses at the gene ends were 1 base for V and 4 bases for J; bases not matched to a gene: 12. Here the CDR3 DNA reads TGTGCCAGCAGTGAAGGTCTTGCGACAGGGGATCGGTACAATGAGCAGTTCTTC. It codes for CASSEGLATGDRYNEQFF.

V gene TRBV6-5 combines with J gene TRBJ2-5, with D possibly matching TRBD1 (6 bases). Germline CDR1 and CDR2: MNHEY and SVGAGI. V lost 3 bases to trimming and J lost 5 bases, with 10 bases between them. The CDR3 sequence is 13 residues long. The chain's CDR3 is CASSYGQRETQYF. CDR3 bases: TGTGCCAGCAGTTATGGACAGAGGGAGACCCAGTACTTC.

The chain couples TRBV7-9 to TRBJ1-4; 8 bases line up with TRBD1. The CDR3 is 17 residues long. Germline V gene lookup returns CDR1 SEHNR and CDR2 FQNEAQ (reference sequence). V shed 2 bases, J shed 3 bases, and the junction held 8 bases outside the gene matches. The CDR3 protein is CASSLWGQALANEKLFF. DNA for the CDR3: TGTGCCAGCAGCTTATGGGGACAGGCCCTGGCTAATGAAAAACTGTTTTTT.